One and the same sample provided the 14 T cell receptor beta chains below, sequenced in a study of vaccination effects on CD4 cells after COVID-19. Subsequent to a culture period of about ten days, CD4+ T cells were isolated. Each participant was administered two doses of either the BNT162b2 or the mRNA-1273 vaccine. The antigens for these receptors are not known. TCRdb's table, derived via immunoSEQ multiplex PCR, lists solely in-frame clones and lacks some. The sample lists tens of thousands of clones; over 70% were seen once. The input for sequencing was CD4+ T cells from PBMCs cultured without peptide, taken after COVID-19 vaccination. All receptors derive from a human donor who received a COVID-19 vaccine.

A single count supports this clone. V gene TRBV4-3 combines with J gene TRBJ1-2; D uncertain. V dropped 4 bases and J dropped 3 bases, with 18 bases sitting between them. This CDR3 region has 16 residues. CDR1 is LGHNA and CDR2 is YSLEER in the germline V gene. CDR3 DNA sequence: TGCGCCAGCAGCCGCGAGCCCAACCAACTAGACTATGGCTACACCTTC. Translating gives CASSREPNQLDYGYTF.

The genes are TRBV29-1 and TRBJ2-1; no reliable D call. Germline values: CDR1 SQVTM, CDR2 ANQGSEA. The CDR3 runs 11 residues. V lost 7 bases, J lost 7 bases, and 11 bases lay in between. The chain's CDR3 is CSALPENEQFF. In DNA form, the CDR3 reads TGCAGCGCCCTCCCAGAGAATGAGCAGTTCTTC.

The rearrangement links TRBV5-1 to TRBJ2-3, with 7 bases identical to TRBD1. Germline V gene data show CDR1 as SGHRS and CDR2 as YFSETQ. The CDR3 consists of 13 residues. Trimming cost V 3 bases and J 3 bases; bases outside gene matches: 1. The CDR3 nucleotides are TGCGCCAGCAGCTGGGACAGAACAGATACGCAGTATTTT. Amino acid sequence: CASSWDRTDTQYF. The complete variable domain, with remaining parts taken from reference TRBV5-1 and TRBJ2-3, reads KAGVTQTPRYLIKTRGQQVTLSCSPISGHRSVSWYQQTPGQGLQFLFEYFSETQRNKGNFPGRFSGRQFSNSRSEMNVSTLELGDSALYLCASSWDRTDTQYFGPGTRLTVL.

The chain has TRBV10-3 and TRBJ1-5; 10 nucleotides align to TRBD1. The CDR3 covers 14 residues. The germline V gene has CDR1 ENHRY and CDR2 SYGVKD. Germline trimming cut 4 bases from V and 4 bases from J; bases unmatched to any gene: 1. CDR3 region: CAISGGQGNQPQHF. In DNA form, the CDR3 reads TGTGCCATCAGTGGGGGACAGGGGAATCAGCCCCAGCATTTT.

The chain employs TRBV7-2 and TRBJ2-3, with D perhaps matching TRBD2 (6 bases). CDR1 SGHTA and CDR2 FQGNSA come from the germline V gene. The CDR3 totals 15 residues. The germline V and J ends were trimmed by 3 bases and 1 base, with 11 bases remaining between them. CDR3 protein: CASSFDSSGTDTQYF. The DNA for the CDR3 is TGTGCCAGCAGCTTCGATTCTAGCGGCACAGATACGCAGTATTTT.

This clone came up a few times. The V gene is TRBV24-1, the J gene TRBJ1-5; D may be TRBD1 (6 bases). The germline V gene encodes CDR1 KGHDR and CDR2 SFDVKD. The ends were cut back, 0 bases at V and 7 bases at J, with 18 bases in the middle. This CDR3 comprises 17 residues. The CDR3 coding sequence is TGTGCCACCAGTGATTTGCGGGCACAGGGCTTTAGGCAGCCCCAGCATTTT. This translates into CATSDLRAQGFRQPQHF.

The V call is TRBV6-1, the J call TRBJ1-3; a weak D match, TRBD1 (6 bases). Germline lookup yields CDR1 MNHNS and CDR2 SASEGT. The ends were cut back, 0 bases at V and 0 bases at J, with 18 bases in the middle. The CDR3 spans 19 residues. The CDR3 loop reads CASSEALARGLYSGNTIYF. CDR3 coding DNA: TGTGCCAGCAGTGAAGCGTTAGCCAGGGGATTGTACTCTGGAAACACCATATATTTT.

The table lists this clone with a few counts. The genes are TRBV6-2 or TRBV6-3 and TRBJ1-5; D is unresolved. The CDR3 runs 14 residues. V was shortened by 2 bases and J by 5 bases, with 10 bases between the two germline ends. Germline CDR1 and CDR2: MNHEY and SVGEGT. The CDR3: CASSYGVQDQPQHF. The CDR3 bases are TGTGCCAGCAGTTACGGGGTTCAGGATCAGCCCCAGCATTTT.

This rearrangement joins TRBV28 to TRBJ2-1; TRBD2 matches at 7 bases. The germline V gene encodes CDR1 MDHEN and CDR2 SYDVKM. This CDR3 spans 15 amino acids. With V trimmed by 3 bases and J by 4 bases, 6 bases remained unmatched. Written as DNA, the CDR3 is TGTGCCAGCAGTTTGGGAGGGTCACCATACAATGAGCAGTTCTTC. Protein product: CASSLGGSPYNEQFF. The whole variable domain, filled in from reference TRBV28 and TRBJ2-1, reads DVKVTQSSRYLVKRTGEKVFLECVQDMDHENMFWYRQDPGLGLRLIYFSYDVKMKEKGDIPEGYSVSREKKERFSLILESASTNQTSMYLCASSLGGSPYNEQFFGPGTRLTVL.

This clone was found a few times. The chain combines TRBV30 with TRBJ1-1, with no clear D. CDR3 length: 12 residues. Trimming pared 2 bases from V and 3 bases from J, leaving 7 bases between. CDR1 is GTSNPN, CDR2 SVGIG, per germline (reference sequence). DNA for the CDR3: TGTGCCTGGAGTCCTCGAGACACTGAAGCTTTCTTT. Its protein is CAWSPRDTEAFF.

The chain has TRBV5-1 and TRBJ1-4, with 7 bases identical to TRBD1. Trimming took 2 bases from V and 8 from J; bases not matched to a gene: 6. The CDR3 runs to 14 residues. Germline V gene data show CDR1 as SGHRS and CDR2 as YFSETQ. This CDR3 is CASSFWGGGEKLFF. The CDR3 nucleotides read TGCGCCAGCAGCTTTTGGGGAGGGGGCGAAAAACTGTTTTTT.

This clone was found a few times. The chain carries TRBV4-1 and TRBJ1-6; D not resolved. The CDR3 has 15 residues. CDR1 is MGHRA and CDR2 is YSYEKL in the germline V gene. V lost 1 base to trimming and J lost 6 bases, with 10 bases between them. CDR3 sequence reads: CASSQVWLSNSPLHF. CDR3 DNA sequence: TGCGCCAGCAGCCAAGTGTGGCTAAGTAATTCACCCCTCCACTTT.

This chain links TRBV5-8 with TRBJ1-5, with 10 positions matching TRBD1. CDR1 is SGHTS, CDR2 YDEGEE, per germline. CDR3 length equals 13 residues. Trimming removed 4 bases from V and 6 bases from J; junction bases left unmatched: 1. The CDR3 sequence: CASSRDRGQPQHF. CDR3 DNA sequence: TGTGCCAGCAGCAGGGACAGGGGTCAGCCCCAGCATTTT.

The chain has TRBV30 and TRBJ1-5; perhaps TRBD1 as D (6 bases). Trimming pared 0 bases from V and 0 bases from J, leaving 15 bases between. The CDR3 has 17 amino acids. Germline-derived CDR1 and CDR2 are GTSNPN and SVGIG (reference sequence). The CDR3 reads CAWSVGVTGSSNQPQHF. The CDR3 DNA is TGTGCCTGGAGTGTCGGTGTCACAGGGAGTAGCAATCAGCCCCAGCATTTT. The whole variable domain, filled in from reference TRBV30 and TRBJ1-5, reads SQTIHQWPATLVQPVGSPLSLECTVEGTSNPNLYWYRQAAGRGLQLLFYSVGIGQISSEVPQNLSASRPQDRQFILSSKKLLLSDSGFYLCAWSVGVTGSSNQPQHFGDGTRLSIL.